This T cell receptor (beta chain) was obtained from a study of blood T cell repertoires in COVID-19. Study information: Sources were T cells, B-cell-depleted T cells, or PBMCs; the material itself was cDNA or gDNA.

Authors' analysis steps: Estimation of nucleated cell counts relied on the amplification of reference gene primers. This table comes from immunoSEQ multiplex PCR, and its TCRdb copy is limited to in-frame clones, with some not included. That table gives V, J and clone size, and the DNA gave D and trimming. The data show over 200,000 clones, around 83% seen once. The V gene's germline CDR1 is SGDLS and CDR2 YYNGEE. The CDR3 consists of 13 residues. The V and J ends lost 0 bases and 2 bases respectively, with 6 bases between them. The rearrangement joins TRBV9 to TRBJ2-7; D is perhaps TRBD1 (6 bases). This TCR came from an elderly man with acute or convalescent COVID-19. The sequenced sample consisted of peripheral blood. CDR3 bases: TGTGCCAGCAGCGTAGGGGGGCCCTACGAGCAGTACTTC. Translation gives CASSVGGPYEQYF.